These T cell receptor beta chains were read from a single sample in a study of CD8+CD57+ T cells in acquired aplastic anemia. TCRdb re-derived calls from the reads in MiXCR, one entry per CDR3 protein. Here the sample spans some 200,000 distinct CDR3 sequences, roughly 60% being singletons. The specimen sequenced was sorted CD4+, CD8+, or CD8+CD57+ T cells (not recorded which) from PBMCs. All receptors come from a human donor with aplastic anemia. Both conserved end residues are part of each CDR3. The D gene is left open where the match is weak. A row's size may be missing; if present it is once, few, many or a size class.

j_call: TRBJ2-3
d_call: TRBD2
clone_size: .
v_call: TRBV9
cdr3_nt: TGTGCCAGCGGCGCGGGGGGCACAGATACGCAGTATTTT
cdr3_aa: CASGAGGTDTQYF

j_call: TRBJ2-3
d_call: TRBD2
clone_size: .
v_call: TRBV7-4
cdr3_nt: TGTGCCAGCAGCTTACGGGAGGGGATAAGCACAGATACGCAGTATTTT
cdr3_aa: CASSLREGISTDTQYF

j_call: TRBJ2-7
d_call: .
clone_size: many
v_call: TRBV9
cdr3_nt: TGTGCCAGCAGCCTCGGGCTGGGTGGACCCAGCTACGAGCAGTACTTC
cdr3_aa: CASSLGLGGPSYEQYF

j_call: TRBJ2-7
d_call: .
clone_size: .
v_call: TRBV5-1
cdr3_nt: TGCGCCAGCAGCTTGCGGGGGCTCGACGAGCAGTACTTC
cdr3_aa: CASSLRGLDEQYF

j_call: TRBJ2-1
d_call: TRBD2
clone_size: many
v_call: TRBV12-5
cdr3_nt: TGTGCTAGTGCCCCGCCGGGGACTAGCGGGATCAATGAGCAGTTCTTC
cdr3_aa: CASAPPGTSGINEQFF

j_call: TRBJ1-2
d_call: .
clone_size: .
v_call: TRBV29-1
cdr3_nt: TGCAGCGTTGTAGGAATGGCGCTCGGAGACAACTATGGCTACACCTTC
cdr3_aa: CSVVGMALGDNYGYTF

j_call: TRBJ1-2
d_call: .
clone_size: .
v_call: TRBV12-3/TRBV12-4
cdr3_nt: TGTGCCAGCAGTCTCCGCCCAGGGAGGGAATGGGGCTACACCTTC
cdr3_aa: CASSLRPGREWGYTF

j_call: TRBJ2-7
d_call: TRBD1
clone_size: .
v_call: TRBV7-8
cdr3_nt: TGTGCCAGCAGCCGCAATATGGGACAGGGGGCGGCGTACTTC
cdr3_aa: CASSRNMGQGAAYF

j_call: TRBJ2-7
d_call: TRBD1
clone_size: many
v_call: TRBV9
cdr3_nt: TGTGCCAGCAGCGTGGGACAGGGAGCATACGAGCAGTACTTC
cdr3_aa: CASSVGQGAYEQYF

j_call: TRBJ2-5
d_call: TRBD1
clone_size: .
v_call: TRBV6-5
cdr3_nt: TGTGCCAGCAGTAACAGGGGAGAGACCCAGTACTTC
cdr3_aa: CASSNRGETQYF

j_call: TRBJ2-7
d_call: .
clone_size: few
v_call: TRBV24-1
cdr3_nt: TGTGCCACCAGTGGGAACCGGGGCAGCTCCTACGAGCAGTACTTC
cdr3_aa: CATSGNRGSSYEQYF

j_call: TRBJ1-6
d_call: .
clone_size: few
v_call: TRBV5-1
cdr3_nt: TGCGCCAGCAGCTTGTGGGCAGGTCGGTCGAATTCACCCCTCCACTTT
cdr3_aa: CASSLWAGRSNSPLHF

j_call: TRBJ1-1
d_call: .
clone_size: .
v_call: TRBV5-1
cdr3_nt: TGCGCCAGCAGCTTGGGACCGATGAACACGGGTGGCGCTGAAGCTTTCTTT
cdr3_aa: CASSLGPMNTGGAEAFF

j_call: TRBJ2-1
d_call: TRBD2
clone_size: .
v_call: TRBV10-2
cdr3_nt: TGCGCCAGCAGCAGGGGGTTAGCGGGGGCAAGTGAGCAGTTCTTC
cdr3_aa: CASSRGLAGASEQFF

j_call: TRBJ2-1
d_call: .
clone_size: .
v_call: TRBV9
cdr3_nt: TGTGCCAGCAGCGTTTGGGGGGCGAATGAGCAGTTCTTC
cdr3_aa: CASSVWGANEQFF

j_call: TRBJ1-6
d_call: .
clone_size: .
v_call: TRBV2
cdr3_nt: TGTGCCAGCAGTCACCGGGACTCACCCCTCCACTTT
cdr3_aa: CASSHRDSPLHF

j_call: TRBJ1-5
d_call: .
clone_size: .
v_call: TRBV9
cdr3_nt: TGTGCCAGCAGCGTAGGCCCATCGGGGGGCAATCAGCCCCAGCATTTT
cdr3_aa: CASSVGPSGGNQPQHF